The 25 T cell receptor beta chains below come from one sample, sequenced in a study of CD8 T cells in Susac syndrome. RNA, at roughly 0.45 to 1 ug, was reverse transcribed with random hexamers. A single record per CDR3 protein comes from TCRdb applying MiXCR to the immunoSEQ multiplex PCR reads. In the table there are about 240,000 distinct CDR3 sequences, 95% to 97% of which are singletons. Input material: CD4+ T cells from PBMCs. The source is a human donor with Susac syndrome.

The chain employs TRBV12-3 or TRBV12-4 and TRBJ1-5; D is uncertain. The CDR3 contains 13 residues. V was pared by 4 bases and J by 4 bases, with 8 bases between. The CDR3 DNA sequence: TGTGCCAGCAGTTCGGGCAGAAATCAGCCCCAGCATTTT. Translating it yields CASSSGRNQPQHF.

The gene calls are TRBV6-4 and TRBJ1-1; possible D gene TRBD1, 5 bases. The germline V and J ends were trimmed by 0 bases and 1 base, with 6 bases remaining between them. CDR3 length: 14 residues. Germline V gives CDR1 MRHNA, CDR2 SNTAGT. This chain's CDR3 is CASSDSGANTEAFF. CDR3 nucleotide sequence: TGTGCCAGCAGTGACTCAGGGGCGAACACTGAAGCTTTCTTT.

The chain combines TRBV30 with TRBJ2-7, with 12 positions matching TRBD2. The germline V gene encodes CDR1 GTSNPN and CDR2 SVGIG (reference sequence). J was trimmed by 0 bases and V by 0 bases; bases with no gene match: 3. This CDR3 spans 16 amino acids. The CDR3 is CAWSVLAGGSSYEQYF. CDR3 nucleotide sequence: TGTGCCTGGAGTGTACTAGCGGGAGGATCCTCCTACGAGCAGTACTTC.

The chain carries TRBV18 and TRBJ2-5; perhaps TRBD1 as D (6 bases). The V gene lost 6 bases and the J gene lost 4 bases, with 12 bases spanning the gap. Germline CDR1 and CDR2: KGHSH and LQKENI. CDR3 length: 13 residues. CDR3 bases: TGTGCCAGCTCGTGGACAGTGGCAGAGACCCAGTACTTC. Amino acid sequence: CASSWTVAETQYF.

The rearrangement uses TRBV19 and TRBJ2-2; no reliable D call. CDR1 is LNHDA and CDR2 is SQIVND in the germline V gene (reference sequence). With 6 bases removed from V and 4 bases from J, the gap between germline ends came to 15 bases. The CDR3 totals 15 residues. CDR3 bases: TGTGCCAGTAGAAGAAGTTGGCTTTCCACCGGGGAGCTGTTTTTT. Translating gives CASRRSWLSTGELFF.

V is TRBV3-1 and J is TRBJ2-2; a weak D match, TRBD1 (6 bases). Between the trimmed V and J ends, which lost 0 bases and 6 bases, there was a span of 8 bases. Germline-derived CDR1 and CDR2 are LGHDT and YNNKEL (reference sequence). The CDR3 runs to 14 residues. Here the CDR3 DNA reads TGTGCCAGCAGCCAAGAACAGGGCTCCGGGGAGCTGTTTTTT. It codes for CASSQEQGSGELFF.

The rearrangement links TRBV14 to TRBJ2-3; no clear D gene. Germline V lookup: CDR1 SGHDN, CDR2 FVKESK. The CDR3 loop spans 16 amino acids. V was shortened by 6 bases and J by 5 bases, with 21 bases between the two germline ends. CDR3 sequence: CASSAKPGRLGDTQYF. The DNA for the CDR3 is TGTGCCAGCAGTGCTAAGCCAGGCCGGCTGGGAGATACGCAGTATTTT. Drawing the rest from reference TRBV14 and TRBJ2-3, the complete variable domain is EAGVTQFPSHSVIEKGQTVTLRCDPISGHDNLYWYRRVMGKEIKFLLHFVKESKQDESGMPNNRFLAERTGGTYSTLKVQPAELEDSGVYFCASSAKPGRLGDTQYFGPGTRLTVL.

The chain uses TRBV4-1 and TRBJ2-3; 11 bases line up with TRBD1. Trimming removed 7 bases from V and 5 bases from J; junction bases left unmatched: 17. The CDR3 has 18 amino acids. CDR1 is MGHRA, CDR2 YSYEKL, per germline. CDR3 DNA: TGCGCCAGCACCATGGGCGGACAGGGGGCAGGTGGAGGAGATACGCAGTATTTT. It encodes CASTMGGQGAGGGDTQYF.

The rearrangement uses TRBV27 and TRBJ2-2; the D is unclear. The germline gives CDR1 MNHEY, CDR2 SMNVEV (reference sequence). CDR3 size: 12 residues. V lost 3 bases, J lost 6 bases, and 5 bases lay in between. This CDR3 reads CASSFLPGELFF. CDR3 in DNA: TGTGCCAGCAGTTTTTTGCCCGGGGAGCTGTTTTTT.

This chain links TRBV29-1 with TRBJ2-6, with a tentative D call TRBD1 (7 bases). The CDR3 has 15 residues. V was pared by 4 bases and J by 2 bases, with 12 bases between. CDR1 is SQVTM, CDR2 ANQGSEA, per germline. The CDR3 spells CSVGGTATGANVLTF. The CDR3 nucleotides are TGCAGCGTTGGCGGGACAGCCACTGGGGCCAACGTCCTGACTTTC.

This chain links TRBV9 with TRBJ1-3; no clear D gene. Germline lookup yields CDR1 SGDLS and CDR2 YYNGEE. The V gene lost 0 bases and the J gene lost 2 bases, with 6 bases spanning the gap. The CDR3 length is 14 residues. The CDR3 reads CASSVDRAGNTIYF. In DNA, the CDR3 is TGTGCCAGCAGCGTAGACAGAGCTGGAAACACCATATATTTT.

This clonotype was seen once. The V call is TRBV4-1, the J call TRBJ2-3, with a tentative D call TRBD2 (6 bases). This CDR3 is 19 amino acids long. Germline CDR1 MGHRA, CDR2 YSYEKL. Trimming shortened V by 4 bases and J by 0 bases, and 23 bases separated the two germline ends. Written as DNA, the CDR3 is TGCGCCAGCAGCCGCTACTTGTCCAGGGAGGCGCAGAGCACAGATACGCAGTATTTT. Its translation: CASSRYLSREAQSTDTQYF.

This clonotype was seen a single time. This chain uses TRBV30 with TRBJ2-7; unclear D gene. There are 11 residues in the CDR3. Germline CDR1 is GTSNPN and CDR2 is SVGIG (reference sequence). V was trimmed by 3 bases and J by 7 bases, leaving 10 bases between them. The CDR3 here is CAWSRLEEQYF. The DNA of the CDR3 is TGTGCCTGGAGCAGGTTAGAAGAGCAGTACTTC.

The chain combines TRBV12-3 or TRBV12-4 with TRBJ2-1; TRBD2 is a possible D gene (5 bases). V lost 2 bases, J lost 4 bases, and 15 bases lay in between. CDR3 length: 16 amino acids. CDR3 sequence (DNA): TGTGCCAGCAGTTTAAGGGTGGGAGCTGGATACAATGAGCAGTTCTTC. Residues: CASSLRVGAGYNEQFF.

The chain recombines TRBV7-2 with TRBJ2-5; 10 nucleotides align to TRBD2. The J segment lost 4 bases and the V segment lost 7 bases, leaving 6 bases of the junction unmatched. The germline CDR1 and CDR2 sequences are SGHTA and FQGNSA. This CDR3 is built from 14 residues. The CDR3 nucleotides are TGTGCCAGCAAATCTAGCGGGAGAGGAGAGACCCAGTACTTC. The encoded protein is CASKSSGRGETQYF.

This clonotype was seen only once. CDR3 nucleotide sequence: TGCAGTGCTAGTTTATGGAAGCGGGTTGGGGTCGAAGAGACCCAGTACTTC. Amino acid sequence: CSASLWKRVGVEETQYF. The chain is built from TRBV20-1 and TRBJ2-5; D might be TRBD2 (6 bases). CDR3 size: 17 residues. Deletions cut 3 bases from V and 3 bases from J, with 23 bases between. Germline V gene data show CDR1 as DFQATT and CDR2 as SNEGSKA (reference sequence).

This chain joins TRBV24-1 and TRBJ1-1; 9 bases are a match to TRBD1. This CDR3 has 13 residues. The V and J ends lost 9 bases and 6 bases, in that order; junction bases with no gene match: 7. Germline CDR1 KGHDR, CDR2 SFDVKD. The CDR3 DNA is TGTGCCACCCGCGGGACAGGGATTGCTGAAGCTTTCTTT. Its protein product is CATRGTGIAEAFF.

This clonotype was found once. CDR3 sequence reads: CSASGQLNQPQHF. The CDR3 DNA sequence: TGCAGTGCTAGTGGGCAACTCAATCAGCCCCAGCATTTT. The chain uses TRBV20-1 and TRBJ1-5; D not resolved. Trimming removed 3 bases from V and 3 bases from J, with 9 bases in between. Germline CDR1 DFQATT, CDR2 SNEGSKA (reference sequence). The CDR3 contains 13 residues.

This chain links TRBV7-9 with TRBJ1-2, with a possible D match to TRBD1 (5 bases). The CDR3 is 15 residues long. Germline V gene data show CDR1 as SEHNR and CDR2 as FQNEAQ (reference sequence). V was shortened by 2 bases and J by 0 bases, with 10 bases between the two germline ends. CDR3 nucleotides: TGTGCCAGCAGCTTATCTGAACAGGCTAACTATGGCTACACCTTC. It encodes CASSLSEQANYGYTF.

CDR3 DNA: TGCGCCAGCAGCCAAGAAGGGAAACAGCACAATGAGCAGTTCTTC. Protein product: CASSQEGKQHNEQFF. This chain joins TRBV4-1 and TRBJ2-1; D remains unclear. This CDR3 is 15 amino acids long. Deletions cut 0 bases from V and 5 bases from J, with 11 bases between. Germline V CDR1 and CDR2: MGHRA, YSYEKL.

In nucleotides, the CDR3 is TGCAGCGTTTCGGGCGGGGATGACAGGGCGTACGAGCAGTACTTC. Amino acids: CSVSGGDDRAYEQYF. V usage is TRBV29-1 and J usage is TRBJ2-7; D is possibly TRBD1 (7 bases). This CDR3 contains 15 residues. Deletions cut 5 bases from V and 4 bases from J, with 21 bases between. Germline loops: CDR1 SQVTM, CDR2 ANQGSEA.

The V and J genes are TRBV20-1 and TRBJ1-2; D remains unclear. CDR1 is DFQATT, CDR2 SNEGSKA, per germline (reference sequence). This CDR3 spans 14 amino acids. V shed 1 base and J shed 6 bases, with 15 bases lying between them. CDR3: CSARVKSGHHGYTF. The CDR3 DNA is TGCAGTGCTAGAGTGAAATCGGGTCATCATGGCTACACCTTC.

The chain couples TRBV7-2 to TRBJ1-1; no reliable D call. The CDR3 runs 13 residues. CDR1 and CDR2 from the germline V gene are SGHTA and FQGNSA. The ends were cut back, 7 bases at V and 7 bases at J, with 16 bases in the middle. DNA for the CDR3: TGTGCCAGCACCGTGAGGCCAGCGCGTGAAGCTTTCTTT. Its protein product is CASTVRPAREAFF.

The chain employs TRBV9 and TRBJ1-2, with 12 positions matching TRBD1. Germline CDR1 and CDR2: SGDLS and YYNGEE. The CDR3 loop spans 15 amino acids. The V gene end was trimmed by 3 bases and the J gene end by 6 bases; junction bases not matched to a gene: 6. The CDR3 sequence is CASSDRDRGRDGYTF. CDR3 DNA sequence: TGTGCCAGCAGCGACCGGGACAGGGGGCGAGATGGCTACACCTTC.

The CDR3 DNA is TGTGCCAGTAGTATCCCGAAAGCCAAAAACATTCAGTACTTC. Its translation is CASSIPKAKNIQYF. The chain couples TRBV19 to TRBJ2-4; D is ambiguous. The CDR3 loop spans 14 amino acids. Germline CDR1 reads LNHDA; CDR2 reads SQIVND (reference sequence). Trimming left V 3 bases short and J 0 bases short, with 6 bases between.